This T cell receptor (beta chain) was captured by sequencing in a study of T cell responses to AZD1222 COVID-19 vaccine (dated by TCRdb to the early 2020s). About the investigation overall: AZD1222 recipients given second doses at about 4 weeks or at about 12 weeks were pooled, since spike-specific TCR depth and breadth were not found to differ between the two schedules. TCR sequencing was performed for about 250 trial participants, of whom around 200 were given two doses of AZD1222 and some 26 were given two doses of MenACWY control vaccine. Trial participants were enrolled into age subgroups of 18-55, 56-69 and 70-plus years, which contained roughly 140, 27 and 60 TCR-sequenced participants, respectively.

The CDR3 regions of human TCRbeta chains were analyzed by immunosequencing. Concerning the study's data processing: TCRs in the repertoires were compared against a reference library of SARS-CoV-2-specific TCRs that had been generated with the MIRA antigen-specificity platform. Breadth was defined as the fraction of unique TCRs that were SARS-CoV-2-associated. Depth was defined as the fraction of total T cells that were SARS-CoV-2-associated. Each spike-specific TCR was assigned to its reactive spike region and to a CD4 or CD8 class using the MIRA data. Log10-transformed breadth and depth values were compared by one-way ANOVA with Sidak's multiple comparisons tests. The clones in this table, taken by TCRdb from immuneACCESS, are in-frame only. Not every clone is retained; where verified, under half of the shortfall comes from an unresolved V gene, and the cause of the rest is unknown. D and trimming come from the DNA, and the V and J calls and clone size come from that table. For this sample the table gives some 120,000 clones, of which 80% to 90% were detected only once. In total, the top ten clones hold roughly 1.1% of the sample.

Between the V and J ends, shortened by 2 bases and 8 bases respectively, the junction contains 12 bases. The CDR3 runs 14 amino acids, cysteine and phenylalanine included. Here the CDR3 DNA is all that survives: 42 bases in frame from base 1. Reading the germline V gene gives CDR1 MDHEN and CDR2 SYDVKM. The full study reports these points: In the small 56-69-year group, the increase in depth fell short of significance, most likely because of low power. Participants were mostly white British and included more females than males, and it was suggested by the authors that clonal diversity may have been underestimated. A significant rise in spike-specific TCR breadth and depth was observed after two AZD1222 doses relative to day 0 and relative to MenACWY recipients. The whole spike protein was spanned by vaccine-associated CD4 TCRs, and dominant responses were seen in regions 160-218 and 743-854. Conclusions about previously exposed vaccinees are limited, since just a handful of AZD1222 recipients were seropositive for SARS-CoV-2 at baseline. Epitopes outside the regions mutated in the B.1.351 and B.1.1.7 variants were reportedly recognized by nearly half of the unique spike-specific TCRs. Because no day 14 peak-response samples were available, repertoires were characterized only after the peak T cell response.

Interpreted using the paper, the time point label stands for: baseline before first vaccination. Samples from vaccinated people were obtained from the UK trials COV001 and COV002, which included a single-blind randomized controlled phase 2/3 trial of AZD1222 (ChAdOx1 nCoV-19) in healthy adults. Trial participant PBMC samples were collected at day 0 and day 28 after the second dose for TCRbeta chain sequencing. Notes on this clone: Its antigen remains undetermined. No quality values exist for individual bases; no much larger clone is one base distant.

This chain is built from TRBV28 and TRBJ1-4; a tentative D call is TRBD1 (6 bases match). This receptor was obtained from an adult in good health. Material: peripheral blood, obtained on day 0 of AZD1222 vaccination. The CDR3 protein is CASSLAGGTEKLFF. The DNA sequence reads TGTGCCAGCAGTTTAGCGGGGGGCACAGAAAAACTGTTTTTT.